Presented here are 10 T cell receptor beta chains from one specimen sequenced in a study of a mutant IDH1 vaccine in newly diagnosed glioma. No antigens are known for them. The time point is: week 35, safety follow-up. One vaccine dose held 300 ug of mutant IDH1 20-mer peptide and came with topical imiquimod. Some clones are missing from TCRdb's copy, which holds only in-frame ones; the method was immunoSEQ multiplex PCR. The repertoire consists of about 50,000 clones, with 80% to 85% occurring once and the leading ten covering roughly 4%. This specimen consisted of PBMCs, obtained from a glioma patient whose treatment included an IDH1 peptide vaccine. The receptor source for this set is a woman aged 18-30 years with glioma.

This chain joins TRBV29-1 and TRBJ2-2; D is perhaps TRBD2 (6 bases). CDR3 length equals 12 residues. Germline CDR1 is SQVTM and CDR2 is ANQGSEA. CDR3 sequence reads: CGGLKRAGELFF. The DNA for the CDR3 is TGCGGGGGGTTGAAAAGGGCCGGGGAGCTGTTTTTT.

This clone has just one count. This chain joins TRBV18 and TRBJ2-5; D is uncertain. CDR3 length: 13 residues. Germline loops: CDR1 KGHSH, CDR2 LQKENI. V was cut by 2 bases and J by 5 bases, with 9 bases left in between. For the CDR3, the DNA is TGTGCCAGCTCACCAGTCTTGAGCGAGACCCAGTACTTC. Translating it yields CASSPVLSETQYF.

The rearrangement links TRBV4-1 to TRBJ2-3; D perhaps matches TRBD2 (6 bases). Germline V gene sequence: CDR1 MGHRA, CDR2 YSYEKL. V was pared by 1 base and J by 0 bases, with 11 bases between. This CDR3 is 16 amino acids long. CDR3 sequence reads: CASSQVARGSTDTQYF. The CDR3, as DNA: TGCGCCAGCAGCCAAGTAGCGCGGGGAAGCACAGATACGCAGTATTTT.

The chain combines TRBV4-3 with TRBJ2-7; no clear D. This CDR3 contains 15 residues. The germline CDR1 and CDR2 sequences are LGHNA and YSLEER. With 1 base removed from V and 0 bases from J, the gap between germline ends came to 10 bases. CDR3: CASSQGIVSSYEQYF. The CDR3 DNA sequence: TGCGCCAGCAGCCAAGGGATTGTGAGCTCCTACGAGCAGTACTTC.

Only one count was recorded for this clone. The chain is built from TRBV19 and TRBJ2-2, with D unresolved. The CDR3 totals 12 residues. Per germline, CDR1 LNHDA and CDR2 SQIVND (reference sequence). The germline V and J ends were trimmed by 3 bases and 7 bases, with 6 bases remaining between them. Here the CDR3 reads CASSMVGGELFF. CDR3 sequence (DNA): TGTGCCAGTAGTATGGTCGGCGGGGAGCTGTTTTTT.

The chain employs TRBV27 and TRBJ2-2; the match to TRBD2 covers 12 bases. Trimming at V came to 3 bases and at J to 5 bases, leaving 7 bases not matched to a gene. Germline values: CDR1 MNHEY, CDR2 SMNVEV (reference sequence). The CDR3 consists of 17 residues. The CDR3 protein is CASSLRLAGAETGELFF. The CDR3 coding sequence is TGTGCCAGCAGTTTGCGACTAGCGGGAGCGGAGACCGGGGAGCTGTTTTTT.

V gene TRBV5-6 combines with J gene TRBJ2-7; D uncertain. This CDR3 region has 12 residues. CDR1 SGHDT and CDR2 YYEEEE come from the germline V gene. With 4 bases removed from V and 7 bases from J, the gap between germline ends came to 12 bases. The CDR3 DNA reads as TGTGCCAGCAGCATCCGGACGCTTGAGCAGTACTTC. It specifies CASSIRTLEQYF.

The chain links TRBV2 to TRBJ1-5; a weak D match, TRBD1 (5 bases). This CDR3 spans 15 amino acids. Germline CDR1 is SNHLY and CDR2 is FYNNEI. Trimming pared 1 base from V and 4 bases from J, leaving 11 bases between. The chain's CDR3 is CASSEGLGPNQPQHF. The CDR3 nucleotides read TGTGCCAGCAGTGAAGGTCTGGGACCTAATCAGCCCCAGCATTTT.

The J gene is TRBJ2-7, the V gene TRBV7-2, with 7 bases identical to TRBD1. V was pared by 2 bases and J by 1 base, with 5 bases of the junction left unmatched. This CDR3 has 15 amino acids. Germline assignment: CDR1 SGHTA and CDR2 FQGNSA. The CDR3 loop is CASSLYRGYSYEQYF. CDR3 DNA: TGTGCCAGCAGCTTATACAGGGGCTATTCCTACGAGCAGTACTTC.

J is TRBJ1-2 and V is TRBV4-3, with a tentative D call TRBD1 (6 bases). The germline gives CDR1 LGHNA, CDR2 YSLEER. This CDR3 region has 16 residues. V was clipped by 4 bases and J by 2 bases, with 17 bases between them. The CDR3 DNA follows: TGCGCCAGCAGCCCAGGGGTGAGGGAAAGGAACTATGGCTACACCTTC. Translated, it gives CASSPGVRERNYGYTF.